This T cell receptor beta chain comes out of a study of early T cells in non-severe SARS-CoV-2 infection. Study information: Unsorted whole blood bulk RNA was sequenced, with unpaired chains.

This clonotype showed up many times. The CDR3 contains 14 residues. V was shortened by 0 bases and J by 8 bases, with 13 bases between the two germline ends. Germline CDR1 LNHNV, CDR2 YYDKDF (reference sequence). In the library, individual cDNA molecules carried attached unique molecular identifiers. Using its own MiXCR run on the 5' RACE reads, TCRdb lists one record per CDR3 protein. The sample includes roughly 34,000 distinct CDR3 sequences, around 3.9% seen only once; the top ten take 5.5% to 6%. The sequence came from an adult who was a healthcare worker with PCR-confirmed SARS-CoV-2 infection or an uninfected control (not recorded which). Sequencing was performed on whole blood. J is TRBJ1-2 and V is TRBV15; D ambiguous. CDR3 in amino acids: CATSRDPEGRGYTF. The CDR3 coding sequence is TGTGCCACCAGCAGAGATCCAGAAGGGCGCGGCTACACCTTC.